The 6 T cell receptor beta chains listed next were all sequenced from one sample in a study of blood T cell repertoires in COVID-19. The method was immunoSEQ multiplex PCR; TCRdb's version includes in-frame clones alone and lacks a portion of them. The table lists more than 150,000 clones, about four fifths of them singletons, with approximately 0.5% in the top ten. Sequenced: peripheral blood. These TCRs come from a man in his sixties with acute or convalescent COVID-19.

V usage is TRBV9 and J usage is TRBJ2-1, with TRBD2 matching 9 bases. Germline values: CDR1 SGDLS, CDR2 YYNGEE. This CDR3 is built from 14 residues. The trim removed 1 base at V and 8 bases at J, leaving 4 bases unmatched. The CDR3 region has the DNA TGTGCCAGCAGCGTAACGGTAGCGGGGGATGAGCAGTTCTTC. This codes for CASSVTVAGDEQFF.

This clone was counted only a few times. The genes are TRBV7-2 and TRBJ2-5, with D perhaps matching TRBD1 (5 bases). This CDR3 comprises 15 residues. Trimming cost V 5 bases and J 1 base, with 14 bases left between them. Germline loops: CDR1 SGHTA, CDR2 FQGNSA. This chain's CDR3 is CASSPPAGLQETQYF. Written as DNA, the CDR3 is TGTGCCAGCAGCCCGCCTGCAGGGCTCCAAGAGACCCAGTACTTC.

The CDR3 loop is CASSAGVGNQPQHF. The CDR3 bases are TGTGCCAGCAGCGCCGGAGTCGGCAATCAGCCCCAGCATTTT. This chain connects TRBV9 to TRBJ1-5; D call uncertain. The ends were cut back, 3 bases at V and 2 bases at J, with 9 bases in the middle. Germline CDR1 reads SGDLS; CDR2 reads YYNGEE. The CDR3 is 14 residues long.

The chain has TRBV27 and TRBJ1-2; the D gene is possibly TRBD1 (6 bases). CDR3 length: 13 amino acids. Looked up from germline, CDR1 is MNHEY and CDR2 is SMNVEV (reference sequence). V lost 6 bases and J 7 bases, leaving 15 bases between the germline ends. Here the CDR3 reads CASRGGGAGGYTF. CDR3 nucleotides: TGTGCCAGCAGAGGGGGGGGAGCTGGTGGCTACACCTTC.

The chain is built from TRBV10-3 and TRBJ1-2, with no clear D. Germline V gene data show CDR1 as ENHRY and CDR2 as SYGVKD. Trimming removed 7 bases from V and 4 bases from J, with 19 bases in between. This CDR3 is 15 amino acids long. The CDR3: CAINGRENAGYGYTF. In DNA form, the CDR3 reads TGTGCCATCAATGGCAGAGAGAATGCGGGCTATGGCTACACCTTC.

The chain combines TRBV7-2 with TRBJ1-6; D possibly corresponds to TRBD1 (6 bases). Trimming removed 5 bases from V and 7 bases from J, with 15 bases in between. This CDR3 is 15 amino acids long. CDR1 and CDR2 from the germline V gene are SGHTA and FQGNSA. The CDR3 DNA reads as TGTGCCAGCAGCCTCAAGGGGGGGAGGAATTCACCCCTCCACTTT. It specifies CASSLKGGRNSPLHF.